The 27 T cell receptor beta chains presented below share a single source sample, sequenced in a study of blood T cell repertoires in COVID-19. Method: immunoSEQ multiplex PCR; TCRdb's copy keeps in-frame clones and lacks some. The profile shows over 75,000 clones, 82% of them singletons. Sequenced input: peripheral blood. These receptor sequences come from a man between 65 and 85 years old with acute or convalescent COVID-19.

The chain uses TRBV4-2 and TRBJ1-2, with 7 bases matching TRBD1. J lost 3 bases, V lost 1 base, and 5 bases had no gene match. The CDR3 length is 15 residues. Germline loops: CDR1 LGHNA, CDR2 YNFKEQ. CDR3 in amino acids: CASSQGLGGDYGYTF. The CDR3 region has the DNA TGTGCCAGCAGCCAAGGATTAGGGGGCGACTATGGCTACACCTTC.

In nucleotides, the CDR3 is TGTGCCAGCAGTTCTGGCGGGAGTAATTACAATGAGCAGTTCTTC. Protein sequence: CASSSGGSNYNEQFF. The genes are TRBV6-2 or TRBV6-3 and TRBJ2-1; 7 bases are a match to TRBD2. The length of the CDR3 is 15 residues. V lost 4 bases, J lost 4 bases, and 7 bases stayed unmatched. In germline, CDR1 is MNHEY, CDR2 SVGEGT.

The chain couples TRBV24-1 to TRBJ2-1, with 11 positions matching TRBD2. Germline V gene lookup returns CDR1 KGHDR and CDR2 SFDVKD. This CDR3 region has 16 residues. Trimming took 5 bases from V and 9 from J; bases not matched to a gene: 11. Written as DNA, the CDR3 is TGTGCCACCAGTGGCCAACTGGGGACTAGCGGACTTGAGCAGTTCTTC. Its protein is CATSGQLGTSGLEQFF.

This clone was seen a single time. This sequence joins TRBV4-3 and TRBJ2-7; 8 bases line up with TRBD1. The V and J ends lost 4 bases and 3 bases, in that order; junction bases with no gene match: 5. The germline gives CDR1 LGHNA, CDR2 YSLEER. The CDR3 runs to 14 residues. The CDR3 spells CASSLGQGDYEQYF. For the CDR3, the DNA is TGCGCCAGCAGCCTAGGACAGGGAGACTACGAGCAGTACTTC.

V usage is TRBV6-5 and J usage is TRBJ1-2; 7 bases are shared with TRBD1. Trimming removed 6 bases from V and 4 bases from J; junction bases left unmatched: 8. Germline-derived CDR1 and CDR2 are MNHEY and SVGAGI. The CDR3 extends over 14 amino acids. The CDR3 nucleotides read TGTGCCAGCAGGCCGGGACAGAATCCCTATGGCTACACCTTC. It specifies CASRPGQNPYGYTF.

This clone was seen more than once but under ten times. CDR3 residues: CASSLVMGESTEAFF. Written as DNA, the CDR3 is TGCGCCAGCAGCTTGGTAATGGGCGAAAGTACTGAAGCTTTCTTT. The V and J genes are TRBV5-1 and TRBJ1-1; D is ambiguous. Germline V lookup: CDR1 SGHRS, CDR2 YFSETQ. This CDR3 region has 15 residues. Between the trimmed V and J ends, which lost 0 bases and 5 bases, there was a span of 14 bases.

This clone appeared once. The CDR3 reads CSASDGMRPTYEQYF. CDR3 in DNA: TGCAGTGCTAGTGACGGGATGCGGCCGACCTACGAGCAGTACTTC. The V and J genes are TRBV20-1 and TRBJ2-7; tentatively, D is TRBD2 (5 bases). Germline V gene data show CDR1 as DFQATT and CDR2 as SNEGSKA (reference sequence). This CDR3 has 15 residues. Between the trimmed V and J ends, which lost 3 bases and 2 bases, there was a span of 17 bases.

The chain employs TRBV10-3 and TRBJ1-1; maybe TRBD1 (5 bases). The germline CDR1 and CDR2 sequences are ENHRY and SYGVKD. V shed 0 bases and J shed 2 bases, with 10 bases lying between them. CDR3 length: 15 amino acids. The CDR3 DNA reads TGTGCCATCAGTGAGTCTGCCAGGGTAAACACTGAAGCTTTCTTT. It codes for CAISESARVNTEAFF.

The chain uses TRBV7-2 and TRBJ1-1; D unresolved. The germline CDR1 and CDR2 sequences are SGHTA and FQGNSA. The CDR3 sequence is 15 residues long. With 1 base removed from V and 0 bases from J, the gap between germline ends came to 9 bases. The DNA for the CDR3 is TGTGCCAGCAGCTTAGTCCCAGGATTGAACACTGAAGCTTTCTTT. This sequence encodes CASSLVPGLNTEAFF.

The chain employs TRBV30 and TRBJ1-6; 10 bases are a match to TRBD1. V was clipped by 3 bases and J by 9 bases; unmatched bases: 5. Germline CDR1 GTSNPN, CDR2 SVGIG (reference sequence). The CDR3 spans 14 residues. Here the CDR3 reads CAWRLTGGASPLHF. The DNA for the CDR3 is TGTGCCTGGAGGCTGACAGGGGGCGCTTCACCCCTCCACTTT.

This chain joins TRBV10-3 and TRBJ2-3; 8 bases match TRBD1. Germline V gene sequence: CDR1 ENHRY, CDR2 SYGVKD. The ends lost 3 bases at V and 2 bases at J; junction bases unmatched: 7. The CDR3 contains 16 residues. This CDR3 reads CAISDPGTGPTDTQYF. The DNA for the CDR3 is TGTGCCATCAGTGATCCCGGGACAGGCCCCACAGATACGCAGTATTTT.

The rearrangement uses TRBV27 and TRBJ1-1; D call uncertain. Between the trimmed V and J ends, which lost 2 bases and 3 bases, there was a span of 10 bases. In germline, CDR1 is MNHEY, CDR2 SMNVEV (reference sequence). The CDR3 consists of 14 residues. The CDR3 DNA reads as TGTGCCAGCAGTTTAATATTCAGGTACACTGAAGCTTTCTTT. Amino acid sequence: CASSLIFRYTEAFF.

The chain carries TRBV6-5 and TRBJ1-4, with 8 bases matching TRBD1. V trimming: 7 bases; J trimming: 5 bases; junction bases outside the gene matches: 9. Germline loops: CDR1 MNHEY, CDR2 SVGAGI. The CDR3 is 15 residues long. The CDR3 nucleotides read TGTGCCAGCAAAATAACCGGGACAGGCAATGAAAAACTGTTTTTT. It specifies CASKITGTGNEKLFF.

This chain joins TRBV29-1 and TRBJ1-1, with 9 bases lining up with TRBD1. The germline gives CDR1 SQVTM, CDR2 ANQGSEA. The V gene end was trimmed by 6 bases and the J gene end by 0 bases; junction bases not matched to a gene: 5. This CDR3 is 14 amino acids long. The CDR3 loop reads CSVYDRGMNTEAFF. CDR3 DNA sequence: TGCAGCGTGTATGACAGGGGGATGAACACTGAAGCTTTCTTT.

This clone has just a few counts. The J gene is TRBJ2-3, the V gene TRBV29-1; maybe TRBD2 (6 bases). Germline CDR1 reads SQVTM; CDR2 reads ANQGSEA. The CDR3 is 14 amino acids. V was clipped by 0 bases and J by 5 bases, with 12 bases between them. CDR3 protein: CSVEDGLYGDTQYF. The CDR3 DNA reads TGCAGCGTTGAAGACGGACTATACGGAGATACGCAGTATTTT.

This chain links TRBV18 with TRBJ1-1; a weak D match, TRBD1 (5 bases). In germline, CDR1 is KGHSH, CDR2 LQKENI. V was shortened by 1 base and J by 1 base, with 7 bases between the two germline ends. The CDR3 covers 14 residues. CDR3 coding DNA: TGTGCCAGCTCACCACAAGGACAGAACACTGAAGCTTTCTTT. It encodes CASSPQGQNTEAFF. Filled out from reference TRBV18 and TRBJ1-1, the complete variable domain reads NAGVMQNPRHLVRRRGQEARLRCSPMKGHSHVYWYRQLPEEGLKFMVYLQKENIIDESGMPKERFSAEFPKEGPSILRIQQVVRGDSAAYFCASSPQGQNTEAFFGQGTRLTVV.

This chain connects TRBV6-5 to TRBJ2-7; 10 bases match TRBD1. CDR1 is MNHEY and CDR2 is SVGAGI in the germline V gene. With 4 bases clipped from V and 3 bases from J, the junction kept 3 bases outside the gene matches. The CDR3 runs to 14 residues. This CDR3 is CASSSGQGIYEQYF. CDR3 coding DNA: TGTGCCAGCAGTTCGGGACAGGGGATCTACGAGCAGTACTTC.

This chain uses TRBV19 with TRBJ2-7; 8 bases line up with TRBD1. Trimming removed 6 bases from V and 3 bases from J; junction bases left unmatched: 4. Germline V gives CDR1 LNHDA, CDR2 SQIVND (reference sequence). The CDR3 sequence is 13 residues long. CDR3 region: CASSLDRGYEQYF. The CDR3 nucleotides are TGTGCCAGTAGCCTCGACAGGGGCTACGAGCAGTACTTC.

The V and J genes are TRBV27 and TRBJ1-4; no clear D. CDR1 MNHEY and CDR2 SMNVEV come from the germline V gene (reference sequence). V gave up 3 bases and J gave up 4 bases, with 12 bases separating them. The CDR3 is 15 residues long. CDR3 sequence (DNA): TGTGCCAGCAGTTTTAGTCGCGGTGTTAATGAAAAACTGTTTTTT. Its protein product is CASSFSRGVNEKLFF.

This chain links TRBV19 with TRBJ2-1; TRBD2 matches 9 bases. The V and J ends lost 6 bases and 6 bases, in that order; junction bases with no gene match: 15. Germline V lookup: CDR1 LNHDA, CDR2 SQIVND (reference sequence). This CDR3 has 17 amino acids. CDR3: CASRVSISGSWPNEQFF. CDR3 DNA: TGTGCCAGTAGGGTTTCTATTAGCGGGAGTTGGCCCAATGAGCAGTTCTTC.

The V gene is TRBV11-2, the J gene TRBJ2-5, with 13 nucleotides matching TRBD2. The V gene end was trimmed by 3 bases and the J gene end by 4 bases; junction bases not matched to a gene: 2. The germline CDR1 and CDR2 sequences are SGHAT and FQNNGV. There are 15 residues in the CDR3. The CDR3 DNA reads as TGTGCCAGCAGCTTGGGACTAGCGGGGAGAGAGACCCAGTACTTC. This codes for CASSLGLAGRETQYF.

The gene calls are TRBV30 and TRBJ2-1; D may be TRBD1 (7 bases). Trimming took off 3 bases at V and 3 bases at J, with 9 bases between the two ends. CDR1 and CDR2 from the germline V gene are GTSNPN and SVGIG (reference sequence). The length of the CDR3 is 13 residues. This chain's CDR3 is CAWSRGDYNEQFF. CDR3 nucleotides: TGTGCCTGGAGCAGGGGGGACTACAATGAGCAGTTCTTC.

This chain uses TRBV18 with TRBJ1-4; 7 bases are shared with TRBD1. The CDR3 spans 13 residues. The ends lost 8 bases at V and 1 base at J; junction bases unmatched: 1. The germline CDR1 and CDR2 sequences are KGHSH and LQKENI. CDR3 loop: CASRQGTNEKLFF. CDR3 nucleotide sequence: TGTGCCAGCCGACAGGGAACTAATGAAAAACTGTTTTTT.

The CDR3, as DNA: TGTGCCAGTAGTATACAGGAGAACACCGGGGAGCTGTTTTTT. Translated: CASSIQENTGELFF. The rearrangement links TRBV19 to TRBJ2-2; D unclear. This CDR3 comprises 14 residues. From germline, CDR1 is LNHDA and CDR2 SQIVND (reference sequence). The V gene lost 2 bases and the J gene lost 1 base, with 5 bases spanning the gap. Full variable domain (outside the CDR3, taken from reference TRBV19 and TRBJ2-2): DGGITQSPKYLFRKEGQNVTLSCEQNLNHDAMYWYRQDPGQGLRLIYYSQIVNDFQKGDIAEGYSVSREKKESFPLTVTSAQKNPTAFYLCASSIQENTGELFFGEGSRLTVL.

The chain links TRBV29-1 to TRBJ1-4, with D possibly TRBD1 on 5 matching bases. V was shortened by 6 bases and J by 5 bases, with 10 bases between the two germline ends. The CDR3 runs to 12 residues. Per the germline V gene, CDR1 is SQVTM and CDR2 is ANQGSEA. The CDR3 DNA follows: TGCAGCGTCATACAGGCGAATGAAAAACTGTTTTTT. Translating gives CSVIQANEKLFF. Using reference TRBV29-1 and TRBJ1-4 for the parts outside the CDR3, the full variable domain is SAVISQKPSRDICQRGTSLTIQCQVDSQVTMMFWYRQQPGQSLTLIATANQGSEATYESGFVIDKFPISRPNLTFSTLTVSNMSPEDSSIYLCSVIQANEKLFFGSGTQLSVL.

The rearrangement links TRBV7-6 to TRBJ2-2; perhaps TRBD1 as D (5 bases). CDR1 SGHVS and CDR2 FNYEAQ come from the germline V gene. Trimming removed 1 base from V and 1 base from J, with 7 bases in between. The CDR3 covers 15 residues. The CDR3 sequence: CASSLEGVNTGELFF. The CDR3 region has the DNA TGTGCCAGCAGCTTAGAAGGGGTGAACACCGGGGAGCTGTTTTTT.

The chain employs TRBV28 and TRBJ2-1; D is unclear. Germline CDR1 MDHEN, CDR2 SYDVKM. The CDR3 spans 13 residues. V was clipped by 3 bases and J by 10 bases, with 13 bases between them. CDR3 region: CASSFTALREQFF. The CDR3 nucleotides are TGTGCCAGCAGTTTTACCGCTCTCAGAGAGCAGTTCTTC.